This T cell receptor beta chain comes out of a study of prognosis after radiotherapy for stage I lung cancer. Study-level information: Some 15 patients had newly diagnosed primary stage I lung tumors, and a few had oligometastatic NSCLC after surgical resection of the primary tumor. Receipt of concurrent therapy with stereotactic body radiotherapy occurred in no patient. Study results and limitations: Usage of TRBV and TRBJ genes reportedly differed between metastatic and non-metastatic patients.

This CDR3 region has 15 residues. Germline CDR1 MDHEN, CDR2 SYDVKM. The germline V and J ends were trimmed by 6 bases and 1 base, with 12 bases remaining between them. Starting from genomic DNA, TCR beta CDR3 was amplified through two-round multiplex PCR. Amplification in first-round PCR relied on primers specific to each TRBV and TRBJ gene. As the PCR entered its second round, universal primers were used. TCRdb redid the calling of the multiplex PCR reads with MiXCR, one entry per CDR3 protein. The sample holds roughly 26,000 distinct CDR3 sequences, roughly 30% seen once. About this clonotype itself: The antigen is not known. This CDR3 is missing its conserved last phenylalanine or tryptophan, likely due to a read error.

The chain uses TRBV28 and TRBJ2-2; the D is unclear. The sample here was PBMCs, taken before or after stereotactic body radiation therapy (not recorded which). This TCR was sampled from a donor aged 50 or older with non-small cell lung cancer. CDR3 region: CASRPMTLNTGELFL. The CDR3 DNA sequence: TGTGCCAGCAGACCGATGACATTGAACACCGGGGAGCTGTTTCTT.